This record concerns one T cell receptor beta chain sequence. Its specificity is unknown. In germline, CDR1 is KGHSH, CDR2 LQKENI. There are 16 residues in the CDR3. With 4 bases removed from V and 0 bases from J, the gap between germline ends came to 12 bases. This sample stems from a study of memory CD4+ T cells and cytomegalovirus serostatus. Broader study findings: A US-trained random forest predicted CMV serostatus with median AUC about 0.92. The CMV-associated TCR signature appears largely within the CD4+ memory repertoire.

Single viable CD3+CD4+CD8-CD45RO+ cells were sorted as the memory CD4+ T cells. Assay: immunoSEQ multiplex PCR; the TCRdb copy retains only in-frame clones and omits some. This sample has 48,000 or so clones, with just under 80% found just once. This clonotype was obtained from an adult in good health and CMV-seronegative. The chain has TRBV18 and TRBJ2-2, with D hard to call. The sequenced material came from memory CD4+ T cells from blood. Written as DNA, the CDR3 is TGTGCCAGCTCACTCCGTCCATCCGCGAACACCGGGGAGCTGTTTTTT. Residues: CASSLRPSANTGELFF.